This TCR beta chain was captured by sequencing in a study of cytomegalovirus exposure and HLA in healthy donors. Germline-derived CDR1 and CDR2 are SGHDT and YYEEEE. This CDR3 has 12 residues. V gave up 0 bases and J gave up 6 bases, with 6 bases separating them. Use of 60 Vbeta and 13 Jbeta primers characterized the PCR. Method: immunoSEQ multiplex PCR; TCRdb's copy keeps in-frame clones and lacks some. The sample contains roughly 71,000 clones, about 72% of which appear only once. The rearrangement uses TRBV5-6 and TRBJ1-1; D is unclear. Sequenced input: PBMCs. The clonotype was recovered from a man aged 35-49 years in good health and CMV-seropositive. CDR3 DNA sequence: TGTGCCAGCAGCTTGGGAGAGGCTGAAGCTTTCTTT. It yields the protein CASSLGEAEAFF.